Listed below are T cell receptor beta chains from one sample, sequenced in a study of cytotoxic CD8 clonotypes in ibrutinib-treated CLL. Some clones are missing from TCRdb's copy, which holds only in-frame ones; the method was immunoSEQ multiplex PCR. The sample has 30,000 or so clones, 70% to 80% seen once. The sequences come from PBMCs, collected after 36 months of ibrutinib treatment. All receptors come from a human donor with chronic lymphocytic leukemia. The CDR3 runs from the conserved cysteine through the conserved F or W.

cdr3_aa	j_call	v_call
CASSQRNEQFF	TRBJ2-1	TRBV4-1
CASSWTGDSYEQYF	TRBJ2-7	TRBV5-6
CASSPPNQFTGELFF	TRBJ2-2	TRBV7-9
CASSLTGQSFEAFF	TRBJ1-1	TRBV27
CASSLNGVEGAFF	TRBJ1-1	TRBV5-1
CASSLEGFLAKNIQYF	TRBJ2-4	TRBV5-1
CASSLDLNTEAFF	TRBJ1-1	TRBV7-6
CASSLPRPKDEQYF	TRBJ2-7	TRBV7-9
CSVGTVYEQYF	TRBJ2-7	TRBV29-1
CASSVGRGAETQYF	TRBJ2-5	TRBV9
CSASLQNTQYF	TRBJ2-3	TRBV20-1
CASSGAGGQPQHF	TRBJ1-5	TRBV10-2
CASSTRQGPSHGEQYF	TRBJ2-7	TRBV19
CASRPDMTYEQYF	TRBJ2-7	TRBV10-2
CASSSDRFQPQHF	TRBJ1-5	TRBV7-6
CASTLHGGSSTDTQYF	TRBJ2-3	TRBV11-1
CASSKDRMPSYEQYF	TRBJ2-7	TRBV6-5
CASSLGRYTYNEQFF	TRBJ2-1	TRBV27
CAIRDSGGANNEQFF	TRBJ2-1	TRBV10-3
CASSEGAGSGNTIYF	TRBJ1-3	TRBV25-1
CASSPGGGNSPLHF	TRBJ1-6	TRBV18
CASSFTGQSGETQYF	TRBJ2-5	TRBV7-7
CASSLTEGSGQGTQYF	TRBJ2-5	TRBV7-9